Only a few counts were recorded for the clone carrying this TCR beta chain. Its antigen is not identified. A 5'RACE reaction primed in the constant segment made cDNA libraries of TCR alpha and TCR beta, and these carried sample barcodes and UMIs. TCRdb itself ran the 5' RACE reads through MiXCR, one entry per CDR3 protein. The data hold about 57,000 distinct CDR3 sequences, with 10% to 15% observed a single time. The data are from a study of T-cell memory formation after mild COVID-19. The study's findings and limits: Contracting clones localized mainly to CM and EM when CD4+ and mainly to EMRA when CD8+. Later expanders leaned CD4+, whereas clones that contracted between day 15 and 85 were balanced CD4/CD8. Some responding clones appeared in pre-infection memory, suggesting cross-reactive memory joined.

CDR1 and CDR2 from the germline V gene are SGHRS and YFSETQ. Trimming removed 7 bases from V and 8 bases from J; junction bases left unmatched: 13. This CDR3 is 14 amino acids long. The receptor's source is a young man who had mild COVID-19 (a few samples of this study predate the infection). Cell type and time point are not known. The rearrangement uses TRBV5-1 and TRBJ1-2; 8 positions agree with TRBD1. Sequencing input: PBMCs or a T cell subset sorted from them (not recorded which). The CDR3 reads CASAPGGGVRGYTF. The CDR3 DNA reads TGCGCCAGCGCCCCAGGGGGCGGAGTGCGAGGCTACACCTTC.